This is a list of T cell receptor beta chains from one sample in a study of cytomegalovirus exposure and HLA in healthy donors. Profiling relied on immunoSEQ multiplex PCR, and the TCRdb table lists in-frame clones only, not all of them. The sample lists about 130,000 clones; roughly 83% were seen once. Source material: PBMCs. The receptor set was obtained from a man aged 18 to 35 in good health and CMV-seropositive. Both conserved end residues are part of each CDR3. Fields, in order: V gene, clone size, J gene, D gene, CDR3 DNA, CDR3 protein. A D gene is named only where the DNA matches it firmly. Clone size is stated in some rows and not others, as once, few, many or a class when expanded.

v_call: TRBV18; clone_size: once; j_call: TRBJ1-4; d_call: .; cdr3_nt: TGTGCCAGCTCACCACCGACTAATAATGAAAAACTGTTTTTT; cdr3_aa: CASSPPTNNEKLFF
v_call: TRBV2; clone_size: .; j_call: TRBJ2-3; d_call: TRBD2; cdr3_nt: TGTGCCAGCAGAGCTACTACCGGGACTAGCGGGGGGGCCAGGACGCAGTATTTT; cdr3_aa: CASRATTGTSGGARTQYF
v_call: TRBV6-5; clone_size: few; j_call: TRBJ2-7; d_call: .; cdr3_nt: TGTGCCACCCATGACAGCTACTACGAGCAGTACTTC; cdr3_aa: CATHDSYYEQYF
v_call: TRBV4-1; clone_size: .; j_call: TRBJ2-7; d_call: .; cdr3_nt: TGCGCCAGCAGCTCGTCGGGTCGGGATTCATCCTACGAGCAGTACTTC; cdr3_aa: CASSSSGRDSSYEQYF
v_call: TRBV4-1; clone_size: .; j_call: TRBJ1-1; d_call: .; cdr3_nt: TGCGCCAGCAGCCAAGAGCGGGGAATGAACACTGAAGCTTTCTTT; cdr3_aa: CASSQERGMNTEAFF
v_call: TRBV6-6; clone_size: .; j_call: TRBJ1-6; d_call: TRBD1; cdr3_nt: TGTGCCAGCAGTTATCCGACAGGGGGAGGTTCACCCCTCCACTTT; cdr3_aa: CASSYPTGGGSPLHF
v_call: TRBV7-8; clone_size: .; j_call: TRBJ2-1; d_call: TRBD2; cdr3_nt: TGTGCCAGCAGCTTAAGAGTAGCGGGAGCCTACTACAATGAGCAGTTCTTC; cdr3_aa: CASSLRVAGAYYNEQFF
v_call: TRBV5-1; clone_size: once; j_call: TRBJ2-3; d_call: TRBD2; cdr3_nt: TGCGCCAGCAGCAAAGGACTAGCGGGAGGGAGCGTAGGGCAGTATTTT; cdr3_aa: CASSKGLAGGSVGQYF
v_call: TRBV7-9; clone_size: .; j_call: TRBJ1-2; d_call: .; cdr3_nt: TGTGCCAGCAGCTTAGGTGGAGGCGACGGGGGTGGCTACACCTTC; cdr3_aa: CASSLGGGDGGGYTF
v_call: TRBV4-1; clone_size: once; j_call: TRBJ1-6; d_call: TRBD1; cdr3_nt: TGCGCCAGCAGCCGGGGACAGGGTCAACCTACTTCACCCCTCCACTTT; cdr3_aa: CASSRGQGQPTSPLHF
v_call: TRBV6-5; clone_size: .; j_call: TRBJ2-7; d_call: .; cdr3_nt: TGTGCCACCAGGGACTTAAAAGGCGAGCAGTACTTC; cdr3_aa: CATRDLKGEQYF
v_call: TRBV5-1; clone_size: .; j_call: TRBJ2-7; d_call: TRBD1; cdr3_nt: TGCGCCAGCAGCTTGGAAGGGGGCTACGGGTACGAGCAGTACTTC; cdr3_aa: CASSLEGGYGYEQYF
v_call: TRBV28; clone_size: few; j_call: TRBJ1-4; d_call: .; cdr3_nt: TGTGCCAGCAGATCCGGGGCAACTAATGAAAAACTGTTTTTT; cdr3_aa: CASRSGATNEKLFF
v_call: TRBV11-2; clone_size: .; j_call: TRBJ2-7; d_call: .; cdr3_nt: TGTGCCAGCACCTTCGGAGCACTTGCCTCCTACGAGCAGTACTTC; cdr3_aa: CASTFGALASYEQYF
v_call: TRBV4-2; clone_size: .; j_call: TRBJ2-7; d_call: TRBD2; cdr3_nt: TGTGCCAGCAGCCCTGGACTAGAAGAGCAGTACTTC; cdr3_aa: CASSPGLEEQYF
v_call: TRBV19; clone_size: few; j_call: TRBJ2-6; d_call: .; cdr3_nt: TGTGCCAGCCTCCAGGGGCGCGTAGCTGGGGCCAACGTCCTGACTTTC; cdr3_aa: CASLQGRVAGANVLTF
v_call: TRBV5-4; clone_size: .; j_call: TRBJ2-3; d_call: TRBD2; cdr3_nt: TGTGCCAGCAGCCAAAGCCTAGCGGGGATGGGCTCTGGCACAGATACGCAGTATTTT; cdr3_aa: CASSQSLAGMGSGTDTQYF
v_call: TRBV10-2; clone_size: .; j_call: TRBJ2-1; d_call: TRBD2; cdr3_nt: TGCGCCAAGCCGACTAGCGGGGATTACAATGAGCAGTTCTTC; cdr3_aa: CAKPTSGDYNEQFF
v_call: TRBV30; clone_size: .; j_call: TRBJ2-3; d_call: .; cdr3_nt: TGTGCCTGGAGTCAACTTCGGGTGGATACGCAGTATTTT; cdr3_aa: CAWSQLRVDTQYF
v_call: TRBV19; clone_size: .; j_call: TRBJ1-1; d_call: .; cdr3_nt: TGTGCCAGTAGTCCCAGGGTTTGGAACACTGAAGCTTTCTTT; cdr3_aa: CASSPRVWNTEAFF
v_call: TRBV13; clone_size: .; j_call: TRBJ1-2; d_call: TRBD1; cdr3_nt: TGTGCCAGCAGCGCCGGGACAGGCTATGGCTACACCTTC; cdr3_aa: CASSAGTGYGYTF
v_call: TRBV7-9; clone_size: .; j_call: TRBJ2-7; d_call: .; cdr3_nt: TGTGCCAGCAGCTTAGGTTTGGAGGAGTACTTC; cdr3_aa: CASSLGLEEYF
v_call: TRBV5-6; clone_size: .; j_call: TRBJ2-2; d_call: .; cdr3_nt: TGTGCCAGCAGCCCTCGAAGTCGCTACGCGAACACCGGGGAGCTGTTTTTT; cdr3_aa: CASSPRSRYANTGELFF
v_call: TRBV10-1; clone_size: .; j_call: TRBJ1-1; d_call: .; cdr3_nt: TGCGCCAGCAGCGGTGGCGGGGCTGCTGAAGCTTTCTTT; cdr3_aa: CASSGGGAAEAFF
v_call: TRBV5-1; clone_size: .; j_call: TRBJ1-1; d_call: TRBD1; cdr3_nt: TGCGCCAGCAGCTTGGATCTTTGGACAGGGGGCCAGAGCACTGAAGCTTTCTTT; cdr3_aa: CASSLDLWTGGQSTEAFF
v_call: TRBV5-1; clone_size: .; j_call: TRBJ1-1; d_call: TRBD1; cdr3_nt: TGCGCCAGCAGCCCAATTACGACAGGGCTCCTCACTGAAGCTTTCTTT; cdr3_aa: CASSPITTGLLTEAFF
v_call: TRBV6-1; clone_size: .; j_call: TRBJ2-7; d_call: .; cdr3_nt: TGTGCCAGCAGTGAATTGGCCAACGAGCAGTACTTC; cdr3_aa: CASSELANEQYF
v_call: TRBV7-2; clone_size: .; j_call: TRBJ1-5; d_call: TRBD1; cdr3_nt: TGTGCCAGCAGCTTAAATCAGGGGGCAGGGCAGCCCCAGCATTTT; cdr3_aa: CASSLNQGAGQPQHF
v_call: TRBV5-1; clone_size: .; j_call: TRBJ2-7; d_call: TRBD2; cdr3_nt: TGCGCCAGCAGCCTGAGGAGCGGGGGGGTATACGCCTACGAGCAGTACTTC; cdr3_aa: CASSLRSGGVYAYEQYF
v_call: TRBV29-1; clone_size: .; j_call: TRBJ1-2; d_call: .; cdr3_nt: TGCAGCGTTGAACGGGCAGGGGCAAACTATGGCTACACCTTC; cdr3_aa: CSVERAGANYGYTF
v_call: TRBV4-2; clone_size: .; j_call: TRBJ1-1; d_call: TRBD1; cdr3_nt: TGTGCCAGCAGCCAAGGAGGGACAGGGTACGATGAAGCTTTCTTT; cdr3_aa: CASSQGGTGYDEAFF
v_call: TRBV5-5; clone_size: .; j_call: TRBJ1-2; d_call: .; cdr3_nt: TGTGCCAGCAGCTTCGCCTTGACAGGCGCAAACTATGGCTACACCTTC; cdr3_aa: CASSFALTGANYGYTF
v_call: TRBV9; clone_size: .; j_call: TRBJ1-2; d_call: .; cdr3_nt: TGTGCCAGCAGCGCTTCCGGGGGCTACACCTTC; cdr3_aa: CASSASGGYTF
v_call: TRBV6-6; clone_size: .; j_call: TRBJ2-7; d_call: .; cdr3_nt: TGTGCCAGCAGTTATGCTCCGGGGTCCTACGAGCAGTACTTC; cdr3_aa: CASSYAPGSYEQYF
v_call: TRBV15; clone_size: .; j_call: TRBJ2-3; d_call: TRBD2; cdr3_nt: TGTGCCACCAGCAGCTTCAAAACTAGCGGGGGGGCAGATACGCAGTATTTT; cdr3_aa: CATSSFKTSGGADTQYF
v_call: TRBV19; clone_size: .; j_call: TRBJ2-1; d_call: .; cdr3_nt: TGTGCCAGTAGTATAGGGAGCCTGGGTGAGCAGTTCTTC; cdr3_aa: CASSIGSLGEQFF
v_call: TRBV28; clone_size: .; j_call: TRBJ2-7; d_call: TRBD1; cdr3_nt: TGTGCCAGCAGGCGAACAGGGGGTATCTTAGACTACGAGCAGTACTTC; cdr3_aa: CASRRTGGILDYEQYF
v_call: TRBV4-2; clone_size: .; j_call: TRBJ2-3; d_call: .; cdr3_nt: TGTGCCAGCAGCTTAACGGGTGCAGATACGCAGTATTTT; cdr3_aa: CASSLTGADTQYF
v_call: TRBV28; clone_size: .; j_call: TRBJ1-5; d_call: .; cdr3_nt: TGTGCCAGCAGTTTCTCAGGATTCAATCAGCCCCAGCATTTT; cdr3_aa: CASSFSGFNQPQHF
v_call: TRBV29-1; clone_size: .; j_call: TRBJ2-1; d_call: TRBD2; cdr3_nt: TGCAGCGTTGATTTGGCGGGGGACAATGAGCAGTTCTTC; cdr3_aa: CSVDLAGDNEQFF
v_call: TRBV29-1; clone_size: .; j_call: TRBJ2-2; d_call: .; cdr3_nt: TGCAGCGTTGAAGTTGCCCGGGGCACCGGGGAGCTGTTTTTT; cdr3_aa: CSVEVARGTGELFF
v_call: TRBV5-5; clone_size: .; j_call: TRBJ2-7; d_call: .; cdr3_nt: TGTGCCAGCAGCTTAAGTACTACCTACGAGCAGTACTTC; cdr3_aa: CASSLSTTYEQYF
v_call: TRBV28; clone_size: .; j_call: TRBJ1-1; d_call: .; cdr3_nt: TGTGCCACGACAGAGACGAACACTGAAGCTTTCTTT; cdr3_aa: CATTETNTEAFF
v_call: TRBV4-1; clone_size: .; j_call: TRBJ1-2; d_call: TRBD1; cdr3_nt: TGCGCCAGCAGCCAAGCGCTATTGACAGGGAAGGATGATGGCTACACCTTC; cdr3_aa: CASSQALLTGKDDGYTF
v_call: TRBV7-3; clone_size: few; j_call: TRBJ2-1; d_call: TRBD2; cdr3_nt: TGTGCCAGCAGCTTTAGCGGGGCCCACAATGAGCAGTTCTTC; cdr3_aa: CASSFSGAHNEQFF
v_call: TRBV28; clone_size: .; j_call: TRBJ1-6; d_call: .; cdr3_nt: TGTGCCAGCAGTTTAGGGGGACTGAGTTCACCCCTCCACTTT; cdr3_aa: CASSLGGLSSPLHF
v_call: TRBV13; clone_size: .; j_call: TRBJ2-3; d_call: .; cdr3_nt: TGTGCCAGCAGCTTAGGGAGACACGTTGCGCAGTATTTT; cdr3_aa: CASSLGRHVAQYF
v_call: TRBV5-1; clone_size: .; j_call: TRBJ1-1; d_call: .; cdr3_nt: TGCGCCAGCAGGGCGGGGACCCAGAGGGCGGGGAACACTGAAGCTTTCTTT; cdr3_aa: CASRAGTQRAGNTEAFF
v_call: TRBV28; clone_size: .; j_call: TRBJ2-7; d_call: .; cdr3_nt: TGTGCCAGCATTCCCCTCGGGGGGCAGGGGTCCTACGAGCAGTACTTC; cdr3_aa: CASIPLGGQGSYEQYF
v_call: TRBV7-8; clone_size: .; j_call: TRBJ2-3; d_call: .; cdr3_nt: TGTGCCAGCAGCTTATTCGGGGGTGCTGGCACAGATACGCAGTATTTT; cdr3_aa: CASSLFGGAGTDTQYF